This is a list of T cell receptor beta chains from one sample in a study of OX40 agonist ivuxolimab in advanced cancers. Produced via immunoSEQ multiplex PCR; TCRdb's table is partial and in-frame only. The sample holds tens of thousands of clones, roughly 87% seen once. The sample in question was CD4+ or CD8+ T cells sorted from blood, obtained in a trial of the OX40 agonist ivuxolimab. These receptors were taken from an adult with an advanced solid tumor such as melanoma, head and neck, liver or kidney cancer. Each CDR3 is given with its conserved first and last residue. Fields, in order: clone size, V gene, D gene, J gene, CDR3 DNA, CDR3 protein. D genes are given only for firm matches. Where a row states a size, it is once, few, many or the class of an expanded clone; other rows omit it.

NA	TRBV5-1	NA	TRBJ2-1	TGCGCCAGCAGCCGTGAAGGGACTCAGACCGGTAATGAGCAGTTCTTC	CASSREGTQTGNEQFF
NA	TRBV9	NA	TRBJ2-5	TGTGCCAGCAGCGCCTCACCAAGATTAGAAGAGACCCAGTACTTC	CASSASPRLEETQYF
NA	TRBV14	TRBD2	TRBJ2-5	TGTGCCAGCAGCCTTACCGGGGGGGATAAGCAGTACTTC	CASSLTGGDKQYF
NA	TRBV28	NA	TRBJ1-5	TGTGCCTACGGGGGCGATAATCAGCCCCAGCATTTT	CAYGGDNQPQHF
NA	TRBV5-1	TRBD2	TRBJ2-7	TGCGCCAGCAGCTGGGGGACTAGCGGGATATCCTACGAGCAGTACTTC	CASSWGTSGISYEQYF
NA	TRBV6-5	NA	TRBJ1-1	TGTGCCTCGAAGGGAGGTGACACTGAAGCTTTCTTT	CASKGGDTEAFF
NA	TRBV28	NA	TRBJ2-5	TGTGCCATTCAGGACAGTGCCCAAGAGACCCAGTACTTC	CAIQDSAQETQYF
NA	TRBV2	NA	TRBJ2-1	TGTGCCAGCCTCCGAGGGGTTAAGAATGAGCAGTTCTTC	CASLRGVKNEQFF
NA	TRBV7-2	TRBD1	TRBJ1-6	TGTGCCAGCAGCTTAGGGAACAGGGGGAGATCACCCCTCCACTTT	CASSLGNRGRSPLHF
NA	TRBV7-9	TRBD1	TRBJ1-3	TGTGCCAGCAGCTTAGTTGGGACAGTGGATCTTCGGGGAAACACCATATATTTT	CASSLVGTVDLRGNTIYF
NA	TRBV4-3	NA	TRBJ2-2	TGCGCCAGCAGCCAAGCGACCGTGGGGGAGCTGTTTTTT	CASSQATVGELFF
NA	TRBV6-1	NA	TRBJ1-6	TGTGCCAGCAGTGATAATACAGGGCTTTACTATAATTCACCCCTCCACTTT	CASSDNTGLYYNSPLHF
NA	TRBV7-6	NA	TRBJ2-6	TGTGCCAGCAGCTTACTAACTGGGGCCAACGTCCTGACTTTC	CASSLLTGANVLTF
few	TRBV2	NA	TRBJ1-1	TGTGCCGGAGCCCGGGGGGGAACGAACACTGAAGCTTTCTTT	CAGARGGTNTEAFF
NA	TRBV28	NA	TRBJ2-5	TGTGCCAGCAGTTTGGGCAGGGGCGAAGAGACCCAGTACTTC	CASSLGRGEETQYF
NA	TRBV7-8	NA	TRBJ2-7	TGTGCCAGCAGCTTAGGGGGATTGGTCTACGAGCAGTACTTC	CASSLGGLVYEQYF
NA	TRBV4-1	NA	TRBJ1-1	TGCGCCAGCAGCCAAGGTCGATTCTTGGACGGGACTGAAGCTTTCTTT	CASSQGRFLDGTEAFF
NA	TRBV25-1	NA	TRBJ1-1	TGTGCCAGCAGTGATGCACAGGGCCCCATAACTGAAGCTTTCTTT	CASSDAQGPITEAFF
NA	TRBV4-3	NA	TRBJ2-7	TGCGCCAGCAGCCAAGTCGGCCAAAGCGAGCAGTACTTC	CASSQVGQSEQYF
NA	TRBV9	NA	TRBJ2-2	TGTGCCAGCACGAATGACCTTCACACCGGGGAGCTGTTTTTT	CASTNDLHTGELFF
NA	TRBV6-5	NA	TRBJ2-5	TGTGCCAGCAGTGGATCAGGGACGGAGACCCAGTACTTC	CASSGSGTETQYF
NA	TRBV9	TRBD2	TRBJ2-3	TGTGCCAGCAGCGTCTCCCCGGGACTAGCGGGATCGGGAGATACGCAGTATTTT	CASSVSPGLAGSGDTQYF
NA	TRBV19	TRBD1	TRBJ2-7	TGTGCCAGTACCCCAAGGGGCAGGGGGCCGCGGGAGCAGTACTTC	CASTPRGRGPREQYF
NA	TRBV28	NA	TRBJ1-2	TGTGCCAGCAGTTCGCCTTCGGGGATCGGCTATGGCTACACCTTC	CASSSPSGIGYGYTF
NA	TRBV4-1	NA	TRBJ2-3	TGCGCCAGCAGCCAAGAGGGGAATACGCAGTATTTT	CASSQEGNTQYF
NA	TRBV19	TRBD1	TRBJ2-5	TGTGCCAGTAGACCCAACCGGGACAGGGTCGAGACCCAGTACTTC	CASRPNRDRVETQYF
NA	TRBV29-1	NA	TRBJ2-1	TGCAGCTTGAGATCGAACCACAATGAGCAGTTCTTC	CSLRSNHNEQFF
NA	TRBV6-4	TRBD1	TRBJ1-1	TGTGCCAGCAGCAGGACAGGGAACACTGAAGCTTTCTTT	CASSRTGNTEAFF
NA	TRBV7-2	NA	TRBJ1-5	TGTGCCAGCAGCCCTGGCTCAGGATTCAGCAATCAGCCCCAGCATTTT	CASSPGSGFSNQPQHF
NA	TRBV7-3	NA	TRBJ2-5	TGTGCCAGCAGGGTGGGGGAGACCCAGTACTTC	CASRVGETQYF
NA	TRBV14	TRBD1	TRBJ1-2	TGTGCCAGCAGACGACAGGGGGACTATGGCTACACCTTC	CASRRQGDYGYTF
NA	TRBV28	NA	TRBJ1-2	TGTGCCAGCAGCACAACGGGGGCTAACTATGGCTACACCTTC	CASSTTGANYGYTF
NA	TRBV4-2	TRBD2	TRBJ2-3	TGTGCCAGCAGCCAAGACACTAGCGGGAGGGCCCTCACAGATACGCAGTATTTT	CASSQDTSGRALTDTQYF
NA	TRBV9	TRBD1	TRBJ1-1	TGTGCCAGCAGCCCCAGACAGGGGGCACCGAACACTGAAGCTTTCTTT	CASSPRQGAPNTEAFF
NA	TRBV11-2	NA	TRBJ1-1	TGTGCCAGCAGCTCCTTACGTGGCAACACTGAAGCTTTCTTT	CASSSLRGNTEAFF
NA	TRBV20-1	NA	TRBJ1-6	TGCAGTGCGTCGGATAATTCACCCCTCCACTTT	CSASDNSPLHF
NA	TRBV30	NA	TRBJ2-7	TGTGCCTGGAGTGGGAGAGGTGAGCAGTACTTC	CAWSGRGEQYF
NA	TRBV19	TRBD1	TRBJ1-1	TGTGCCTCCCACCCAAGGGGGCGGATAAACACTGAAGCTTTCTTT	CASHPRGRINTEAFF
NA	TRBV25-1	TRBD2	TRBJ2-5	TGTGCCAGCAGTGCATCCCCGGGACTAGGGCAAGAGACCCAGTACTTC	CASSASPGLGQETQYF
NA	TRBV18	NA	TRBJ1-4	TGTGCCAGCTCACCAAACGGGGCTGCAACTAATGAAAAACTGTTTTTT	CASSPNGAATNEKLFF
few	TRBV21-1	NA	TRBJ1-1	TGTGCCAGCAGCAGCAGGACAGGGGTAGCGGGCACTGAAGCTTTCTTT	CASSSRTGVAGTEAFF
NA	TRBV2	NA	TRBJ1-4	TGTGCCAGCAGATCCGACACGAGGGGTGAAAAACTGTTTTTT	CASRSDTRGEKLFF
NA	TRBV19	TRBD2	TRBJ2-1	TGTGCCAGTAGGGCCGGGACTAGCGGGGTAAATGAGCAGTTCTTC	CASRAGTSGVNEQFF
once	TRBV28	NA	TRBJ1-5	TGTGCCAGCAGTTTACACGGGTATAGCAATCAGCCCCAGCATTTT	CASSLHGYSNQPQHF
NA	TRBV28	NA	TRBJ1-1	TGTGCCAGCAGTCGCCCAGGGTTGGACACTGAAGCTTTCTTT	CASSRPGLDTEAFF
NA	TRBV18	NA	TRBJ2-4	TGTGCCAGCTCCAGGGAAAGGGCCAAAAACATTCAGTACTTC	CASSRERAKNIQYF
NA	TRBV7-8	NA	TRBJ1-2	TGTGCCAGCAGCTTAGCGAACGGCGTCTATGGCTACACCTTC	CASSLANGVYGYTF
NA	TRBV20-1	NA	TRBJ2-3	TGCAGTGCTAGCCCATCAGATACGCAGTATTTT	CSASPSDTQYF
NA	TRBV2	TRBD1	TRBJ1-2	TGTGCCAGCAGCCGGGACAGGGATAATTATGGCTACACCTTC	CASSRDRDNYGYTF
NA	TRBV5-1	NA	TRBJ1-4	TGCGCCAGCAGCTTGACAACAGCGAAGGGAGAAAAACTGTTTTTT	CASSLTTAKGEKLFF
NA	TRBV6-4	TRBD1	TRBJ1-1	TGTGCCAGCAGTGGACAGGGAAGGGTGAACACTGAAGCTTTCTTT	CASSGQGRVNTEAFF
NA	TRBV7-2	NA	TRBJ2-7	TGTGCCAGCAGCTTAGAAGCGAAAACCTACGAGCAGTACTTC	CASSLEAKTYEQYF
NA	TRBV5-8	NA	TRBJ1-6	TGTGCCAGCAGCTGGAACTCGGGAAAAATGAAATTT	CASSWNSGKMKF
NA	TRBV28	NA	TRBJ2-2	TGTGCCAGCAGACACCGGGACCACACCGGGGAGCTGTTTTTT	CASRHRDHTGELFF